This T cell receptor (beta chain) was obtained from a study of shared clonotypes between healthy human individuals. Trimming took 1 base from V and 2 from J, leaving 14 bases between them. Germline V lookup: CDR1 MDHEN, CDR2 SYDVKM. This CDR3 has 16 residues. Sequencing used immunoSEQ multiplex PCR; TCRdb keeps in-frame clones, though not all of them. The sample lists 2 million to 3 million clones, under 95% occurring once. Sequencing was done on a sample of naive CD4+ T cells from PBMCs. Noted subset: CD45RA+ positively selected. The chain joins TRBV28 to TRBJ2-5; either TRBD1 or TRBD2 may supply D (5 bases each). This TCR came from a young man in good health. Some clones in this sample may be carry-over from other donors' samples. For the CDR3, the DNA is TGTGCCAGCAGTTTATCGATGGGGACGGGGCAAGAGACCCAGTACTTC. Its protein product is CASSLSMGTGQETQYF.